This T cell receptor (beta chain) was retrieved from a study of Ad26.COV2.S vaccination and SARS-CoV-2 variants. Study-level points and caveats: The analyses of TCR breadth and depth may have understated the size of total T cell responses. Post-vaccination spike-specific CD8+ and CD4+ T cell responses reportedly had substantial breadth.

About this clone itself: The antigen remains unidentified.

As for treatment: around 19 received Ad26.COV2.S at low or high dose, single or two shots; about 5 received placebo; per-sample allocation not given. Day 63 after the first injection of vaccine or placebo was the sampling time. Donation was by an adult aged 18-55 years who was in Boston. An Ad26 vector was used to express Wuhan-strain SARS-CoV-2 spike as the vaccine. V trimming: 2 bases; J trimming: 15 bases; junction bases outside the gene matches: 10. Per the germline V gene, CDR1 is LGHNA and CDR2 is YNFKEQ. This CDR3 spans 14 amino acids. The assay was immunoSEQ multiplex PCR, and TCRdb's table has in-frame clones only and misses some. The table shows roughly 380,000 clones, with around 86% occurring only once.

Sequenced here: peripheral blood, sampled in a trial of Ad26.COV2.S vaccine versus placebo. The receptor was derived from a person between 18 and 65 years old who received the Ad26.COV2.S COVID-19 vaccine or a placebo. The chain has TRBV4-2 and TRBJ2-1; TRBD2 aligns across 10 bases. CDR3 sequence: CASSQRLAGEWLFF. DNA for the CDR3: TGTGCCAGCAGCCAACGGCTAGCGGGGGAGTGGCTGTTCTTC.